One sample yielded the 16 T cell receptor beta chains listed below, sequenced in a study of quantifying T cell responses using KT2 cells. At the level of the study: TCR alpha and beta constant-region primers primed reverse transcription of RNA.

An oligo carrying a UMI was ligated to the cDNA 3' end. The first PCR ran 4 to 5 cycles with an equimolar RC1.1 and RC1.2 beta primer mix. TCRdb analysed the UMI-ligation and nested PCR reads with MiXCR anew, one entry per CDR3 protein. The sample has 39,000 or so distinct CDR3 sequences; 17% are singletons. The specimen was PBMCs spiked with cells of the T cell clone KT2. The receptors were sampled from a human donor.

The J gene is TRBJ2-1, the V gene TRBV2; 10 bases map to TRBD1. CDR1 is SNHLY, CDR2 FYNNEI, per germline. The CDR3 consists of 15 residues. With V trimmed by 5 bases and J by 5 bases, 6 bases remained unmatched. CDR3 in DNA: TGTGCCAGCAGTATCGACAGGGGGCGAAACAATGAGCAGTTCTTC. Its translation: CASSIDRGRNNEQFF.

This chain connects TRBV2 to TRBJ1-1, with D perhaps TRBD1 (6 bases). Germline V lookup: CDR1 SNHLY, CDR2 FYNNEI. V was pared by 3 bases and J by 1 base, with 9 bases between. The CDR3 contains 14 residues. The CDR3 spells CASSDRGENTEAFF. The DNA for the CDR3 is TGTGCCAGCAGTGACAGGGGTGAGAACACTGAAGCTTTCTTT.

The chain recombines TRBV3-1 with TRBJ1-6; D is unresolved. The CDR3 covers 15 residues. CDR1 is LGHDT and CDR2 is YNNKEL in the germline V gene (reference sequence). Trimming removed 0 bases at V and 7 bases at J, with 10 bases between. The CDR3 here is CASSQEITGNSPLHF. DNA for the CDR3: TGTGCCAGCAGCCAAGAGATAACGGGAAATTCACCCCTCCACTTT. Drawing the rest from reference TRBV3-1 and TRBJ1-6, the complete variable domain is DTAVSQTPKYLVTQMGNDKSIKCEQNLGHDTMYWYKQDSKKFLKIMFSYNNKELIINETVPNRFSPKSPDKAHLNLHINSLELGDSAVYFCASSQEITGNSPLHFGNGTRLTVT.

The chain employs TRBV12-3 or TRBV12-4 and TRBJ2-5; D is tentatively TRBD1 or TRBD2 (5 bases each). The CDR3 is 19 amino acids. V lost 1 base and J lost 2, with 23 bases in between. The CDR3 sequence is CASSLGELVREGQQETQYF. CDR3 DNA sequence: TGTGCCAGCAGTTTAGGCGAGTTAGTCCGTGAGGGGCAACAAGAGACCCAGTACTTC.

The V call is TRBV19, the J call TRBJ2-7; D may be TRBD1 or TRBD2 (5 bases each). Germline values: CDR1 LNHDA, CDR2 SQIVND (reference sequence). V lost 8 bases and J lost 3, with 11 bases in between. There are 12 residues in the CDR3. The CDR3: CASSRGDYEQYF. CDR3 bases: TGTGCCAGTTCCAGAGGGGACTACGAGCAGTACTTC.

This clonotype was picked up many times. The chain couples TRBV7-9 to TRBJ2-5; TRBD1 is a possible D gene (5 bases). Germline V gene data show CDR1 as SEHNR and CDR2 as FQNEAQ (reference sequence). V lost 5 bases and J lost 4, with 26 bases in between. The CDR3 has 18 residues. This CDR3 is CASSTQRKDTENPETQYF. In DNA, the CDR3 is TGTGCCAGCAGCACTCAACGAAAGGACACTGAGAATCCAGAGACCCAGTACTTC.

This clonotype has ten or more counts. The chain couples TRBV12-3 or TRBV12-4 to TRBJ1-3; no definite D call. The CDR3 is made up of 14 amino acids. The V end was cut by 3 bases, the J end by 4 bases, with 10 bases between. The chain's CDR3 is CASSFAVGGNTIYF. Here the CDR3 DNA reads TGTGCCAGCAGTTTCGCGGTCGGCGGAAACACCATATATTTT.

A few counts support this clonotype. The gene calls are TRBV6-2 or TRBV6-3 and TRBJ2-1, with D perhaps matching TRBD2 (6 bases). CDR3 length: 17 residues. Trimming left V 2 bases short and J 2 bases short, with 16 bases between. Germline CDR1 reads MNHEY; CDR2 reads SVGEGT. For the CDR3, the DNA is TGTGCCAGCAGTTACGCCCCGGAGGGGCTCCCCTACAATGAGCAGTTCTTC. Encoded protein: CASSYAPEGLPYNEQFF.

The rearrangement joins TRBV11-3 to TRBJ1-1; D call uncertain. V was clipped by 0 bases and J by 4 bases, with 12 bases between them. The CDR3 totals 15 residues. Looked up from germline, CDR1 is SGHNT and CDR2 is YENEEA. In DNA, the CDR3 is TGTGCCAGCAGCTTAGACGGCCCTAGGACCACTGAAGCTTTCTTT. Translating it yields CASSLDGPRTTEAFF.

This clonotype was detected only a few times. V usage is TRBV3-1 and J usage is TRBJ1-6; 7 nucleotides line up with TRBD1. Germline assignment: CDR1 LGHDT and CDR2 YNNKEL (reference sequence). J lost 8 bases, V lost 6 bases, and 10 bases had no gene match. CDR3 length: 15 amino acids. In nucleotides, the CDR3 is TGTGCCAGCAGGCTAGGGGGCAGCCTCCATTCACCCCTCCACTTT. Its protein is CASRLGGSLHSPLHF.

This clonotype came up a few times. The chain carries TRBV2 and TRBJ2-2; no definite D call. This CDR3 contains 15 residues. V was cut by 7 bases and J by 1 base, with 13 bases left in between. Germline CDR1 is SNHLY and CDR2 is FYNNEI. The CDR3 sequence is CASKLVQRNTGELFF. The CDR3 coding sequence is TGTGCCAGCAAATTGGTACAGCGGAACACCGGGGAGCTGTTTTTT.

Written as DNA, the CDR3 is TGTGCCAGCAGTCACCGGGACAGGGAGGTCTACACCTTC. Its protein product is CASSHRDREVYTF. This chain joins TRBV28 and TRBJ1-2; TRBD1 aligns across 9 bases. Trimming at V came to 5 bases and at J to 10 bases, leaving 8 bases not matched to a gene. CDR1 is MDHEN and CDR2 is SYDVKM in the germline V gene. This CDR3 comprises 13 residues.

The chain's CDR3 is CASSYSMVAANQETQYF. CDR3 sequence (DNA): TGTGCCAGCAGTTACTCGATGGTAGCAGCTAACCAAGAGACCCAGTACTTC. The chain recombines TRBV6-5 with TRBJ2-5; D gene ambiguous. CDR3 length equals 17 residues. Trimming cost V 0 bases and J 0 bases, with 14 bases left between them. In germline, CDR1 is MNHEY, CDR2 SVGAGI.

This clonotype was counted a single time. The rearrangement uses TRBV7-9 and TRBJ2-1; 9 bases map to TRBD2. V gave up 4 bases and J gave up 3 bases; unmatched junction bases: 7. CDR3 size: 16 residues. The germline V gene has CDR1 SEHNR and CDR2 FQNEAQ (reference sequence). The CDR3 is CASSYPGTSFYNEQFF. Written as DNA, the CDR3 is TGTGCCAGCAGCTACCCCGGGACTAGCTTCTACAATGAGCAGTTCTTC. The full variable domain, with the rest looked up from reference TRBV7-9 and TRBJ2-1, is DTGVSQNPRHKITKRGQNVTFRCDPISEHNRLYWYRQTLGQGPEFLTYFQNEAQLEKSRLLSDRFSAERPKGSFSTLEIQRTEQGDSAMYLCASSYPGTSFYNEQFFGPGTRLTVL.

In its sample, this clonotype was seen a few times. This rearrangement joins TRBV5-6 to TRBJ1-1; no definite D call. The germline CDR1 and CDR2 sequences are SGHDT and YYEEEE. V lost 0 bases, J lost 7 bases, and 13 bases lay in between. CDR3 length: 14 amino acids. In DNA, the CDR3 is TGTGCCAGCAGCTTGGGGAATGGGCTGGGTGAAGCTTTCTTT. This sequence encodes CASSLGNGLGEAFF.

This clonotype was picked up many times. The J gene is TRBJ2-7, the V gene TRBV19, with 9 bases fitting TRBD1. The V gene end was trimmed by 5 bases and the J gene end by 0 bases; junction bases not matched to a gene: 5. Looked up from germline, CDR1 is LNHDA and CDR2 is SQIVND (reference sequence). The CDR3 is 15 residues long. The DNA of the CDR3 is TGTGCCAGTAGTTCCGGGACAGGGAGCTCCTACGAGCAGTACTTC. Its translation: CASSSGTGSSYEQYF.